Each of the 16 T cell receptor beta chains below was sequenced from the same sample in a study of T cell repertoires in cytomegalovirus infection (dated by TCRdb to 2018 to 2020). The listed sequencing device is Illumina HiSeq 1500. TCRdb's own reprocessing of the public reads used fastp at Q25 and MiXCR and kept productive beta chains. A single entry per CDR3 protein holds the most common genes and DNA from its merged rows. The sample table lists roughly 630,000 distinct CDR3 sequences, about 24% of them with a count of one. The ten largest account for 6.5% to 10% of the sample. The sequencing input was CD8+ T cells from PBMCs. All receptors derive from a human donor in good health (CMV status not recorded). Some clones in this sample may be carry-over from other donors' samples.

The chain is built from TRBV10-3 and TRBJ2-7, with 8 bases matching TRBD2. Germline V gene sequence: CDR1 ENHRY, CDR2 SYGVKD. Trimming took 2 bases from V and 12 from J; bases not matched to a gene: 18. This CDR3 has 16 amino acids. The CDR3 sequence is CAISEPRGRRGAILYV. CDR3 bases: TGTGCCATCAGTGAGCCACGGGGTAGGCGGGGGGCCATCCTGTACGTC.

This clonotype was observed a single time. The chain links TRBV7-3 to TRBJ2-3; D is unresolved. V dropped 4 bases and J dropped 1 base, with 9 bases sitting between them. The CDR3 contains 14 residues. CDR1 and CDR2 from the germline V gene are SGHTA and FQGTGA. DNA of the CDR3: TGTGCCAGCAGCTACGCCTCGGGCACAGATACGCAGTATTTT. This gives the protein CASSYASGTDTQYF.

This clonotype appeared a few times. The chain uses TRBV11-3 and TRBJ1-1; D remains ambiguous. Germline CDR1 and CDR2: SGHNT and YENEEA. The V end was cut by 5 bases, the J end by 0 bases, with 16 bases between. The CDR3 consists of 16 residues. The CDR3 coding sequence is TGTGCCAGCAGCCACCGTGAGAGGTATATGAACACTGAAGCTTTCTTT. Amino acids: CASSHRERYMNTEAFF.

This clonotype appeared many times. The chain couples TRBV7-9 to TRBJ2-1; D unclear. The CDR3 runs to 13 residues. Trimming removed 5 bases from V and 6 bases from J, with 11 bases in between. The germline gives CDR1 SEHNR, CDR2 FQNEAQ (reference sequence). In DNA form, the CDR3 reads TGTGCCAGCAGCATATTTGACCCCAATGAGCAGTTCTTC. Residues: CASSIFDPNEQFF. Full variable domain (missing parts from reference TRBV7-9 and TRBJ2-1): DTGVSQNPRHKITKRGQNVTFRCDPISEHNRLYWYRQTLGQGPEFLTYFQNEAQLEKSRLLSDRFSAERPKGSFSTLEIQRTEQGDSAMYLCASSIFDPNEQFFGPGTRLTVL.

The rearrangement joins TRBV20-1 to TRBJ1-6, with TRBD1 identical over 7 bases. The germline CDR1 and CDR2 sequences are DFQATT and SNEGSKA (reference sequence). The CDR3 consists of 15 residues. Trimming took 6 bases from V and 8 from J; bases not matched to a gene: 13. CDR3 nucleotide sequence: TGCAGTGCCTCGGCAGGGGGTCGTGCTTATTCACCCCTCCACTTT. Its translation is CSASAGGRAYSPLHF.

This clonotype came up a few times. CDR3 sequence reads: CASTTGPASEQFF. CDR3 in DNA: TGTGCCAGCACTACCGGTCCGGCAAGTGAGCAGTTCTTC. The V call is TRBV27, the J call TRBJ2-1; no clear D gene. Trimming shortened V by 7 bases and J by 9 bases, and 16 bases separated the two germline ends. Germline CDR1 reads MNHEY; CDR2 reads SMNVEV (reference sequence). This CDR3 is 13 amino acids long.

This clonotype came up a few times. The J gene is TRBJ1-6, the V gene TRBV15; D is unresolved. The V and J ends lost 2 bases and 10 bases respectively, with 18 bases between them. Germline V lookup: CDR1 LNHNV, CDR2 YYDKDF (reference sequence). The CDR3 is 16 amino acids. CDR3 region: CATSRPGTLNGSPLHF. CDR3 nucleotide sequence: TGTGCCACCAGCAGACCTGGAACCTTAAACGGATCACCCCTCCACTTT.

This clonotype was detected a few times. This chain connects TRBV5-4 to TRBJ1-1; no definite D call. The CDR3 is made up of 16 amino acids. The V gene's germline CDR1 is SGHNT and CDR2 YYREEE (reference sequence). Trimming took 2 bases from V and 4 from J, leaving 18 bases between them. The CDR3 DNA sequence: TGTGCCAGCAGCTTTAAGAGGGAACGGGGAGGCACTGAAGCTTTCTTT. Protein product: CASSFKRERGGTEAFF. The full variable domain, completed using reference TRBV5-4 and TRBJ1-1, is ETGVTQSPTHLIKTRGQQVTLRCSSQSGHNTVSWYQQALGQGPQFIFQYYREEENGRGNFPPRFSGLQFPNYSSELNVNALELDDSALYLCASSFKRERGGTEAFFGQGTRLTVV.

There are a few counts of this clonotype. The rearrangement links TRBV4-1 to TRBJ2-2; D is perhaps TRBD1 (5 bases). The V gene lost 4 bases and the J gene lost 0 bases, with 12 bases spanning the gap. Germline V gives CDR1 MGHRA, CDR2 YSYEKL. The CDR3 is 16 amino acids. CDR3 sequence (DNA): TGCGCCAGCAGCCCCTGGACACTCTCGAACACCGGGGAGCTGTTTTTT. Translated, it gives CASSPWTLSNTGELFF.

The V call is TRBV4-1, the J call TRBJ2-1, with D perhaps TRBD2 (5 bases). V dropped 3 bases and J dropped 0 bases, with 15 bases sitting between them. This CDR3 comprises 17 residues. Germline CDR1 is MGHRA and CDR2 is YSYEKL. The DNA for the CDR3 is TGCGCCAGCAGCCATCTTGACCCGGGATCCTCCTACAATGAGCAGTTCTTC. This gives the protein CASSHLDPGSSYNEQFF.

The genes are TRBV12-3 or TRBV12-4 and TRBJ2-5; D gene unclear. The CDR3 length is 14 residues. The germline V and J ends were trimmed by 5 bases and 8 bases, with 18 bases remaining between them. Here the CDR3 reads CASSPGPMGPTQYF. CDR3 DNA: TGTGCCAGCAGTCCCGGACCGATGGGCCCTACCCAGTACTTC.

This rearrangement joins TRBV7-8 to TRBJ2-6; D unresolved. The germline CDR1 and CDR2 sequences are SGHVS and FQNEAQ. V dropped 2 bases and J dropped 0 bases, with 5 bases sitting between them. The CDR3 is 15 amino acids. CDR3 sequence: CASSLQVSGANVLTF. CDR3 nucleotides: TGTGCCAGCAGCTTACAGGTCTCTGGGGCCAACGTCCTGACTTTC.

This clonotype was observed at least ten times. J is TRBJ2-2 and V is TRBV2; no clear D. The CDR3 is made up of 13 amino acids. Germline V lookup: CDR1 SNHLY, CDR2 FYNNEI. The V gene lost 2 bases and the J gene lost 7 bases, with 8 bases spanning the gap. For the CDR3, the DNA is TGTGCCAGCAGTGAACTGGGCGGCGGGGAGCTGTTTTTT. This sequence encodes CASSELGGGELFF.

There are a few counts of this clonotype. The chain recombines TRBV7-4 with TRBJ2-1; 11 bases map to TRBD1. The CDR3 spans 15 residues. Unmatched junction bases numbered 8, after V lost 5 bases and J lost 8 bases. CDR1 is SGHVT, CDR2 SQSDAQ, per germline. The CDR3 sequence: CASSLGQGAIYEQFF. Written as DNA, the CDR3 is TGTGCCAGCAGCCTAGGACAGGGGGCGATCTATGAGCAGTTCTTC.

This clonotype has only a few counts. The chain joins TRBV7-6 to TRBJ1-1; D is unclear. Germline CDR1 reads SGHVS; CDR2 reads FNYEAQ. The CDR3 covers 16 residues. V dropped 1 base and J dropped 1 base, with 13 bases sitting between them. CDR3 amino acids: CASSLGSGLTNTEAFF. CDR3 DNA: TGTGCCAGCAGCTTAGGCAGTGGACTTACGAACACTGAAGCTTTCTTT.

This clonotype turned up a few times. The V call is TRBV7-6, the J call TRBJ2-1; TRBD1 agrees at 9 bases. This CDR3 comprises 16 residues. Trimming removed 4 bases from V and 5 bases from J; junction bases left unmatched: 9. Germline V gives CDR1 SGHVS, CDR2 FNYEAQ. CDR3 nucleotide sequence: TGTGCCAGCAGCTCCACCGGGACAGGGTTCGACAATGAGCAGTTCTTC. Translating gives CASSSTGTGFDNEQFF.